This T cell receptor beta chain is drawn from a study of T-cell reconstitution after alpha-beta-depleted transplantation in children. Unique molecular identifiers featured in how the TCRbeta library was prepared. TCRdb re-called the PCR reads with MiXCR, one entry per CDR3 protein. The sample includes about 230,000 distinct CDR3 sequences, under 9.5% of them seen just once. The sample holds a few counts of this clonotype. This CDR3 has 20 residues. V shed 4 bases, J shed 8 bases, and the junction held 20 bases outside the gene matches. The V gene's germline CDR1 is MGHRA and CDR2 YSYEKL. The chain employs TRBV4-1 and TRBJ2-1; 13 bases line up with TRBD2. The starting material was PBMCs from the stem cell graft donor, obtained from the stem cell graft. The clonotype was recovered from a human donor who donated a stem cell graft to a child with acute lymphoblastic leukemia. CDR3: CASSPQTSGGPIRGNDEQFF. In DNA, the CDR3 is TGCGCCAGCAGCCCCCAGACTAGCGGGGGGCCCATCCGTGGTAACGATGAGCAGTTCTTC.